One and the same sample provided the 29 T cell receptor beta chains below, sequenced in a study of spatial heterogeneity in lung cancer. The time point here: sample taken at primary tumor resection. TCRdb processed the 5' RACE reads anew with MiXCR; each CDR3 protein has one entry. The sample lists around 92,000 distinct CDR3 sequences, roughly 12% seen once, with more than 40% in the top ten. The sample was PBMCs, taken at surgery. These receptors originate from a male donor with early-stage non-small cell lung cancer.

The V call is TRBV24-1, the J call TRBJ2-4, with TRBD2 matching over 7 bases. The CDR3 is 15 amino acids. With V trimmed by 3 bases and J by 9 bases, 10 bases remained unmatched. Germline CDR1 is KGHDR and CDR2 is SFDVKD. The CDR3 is CATSDPLAGEGIQYF. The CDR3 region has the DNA TGTGCCACCAGTGATCCTCTCGCGGGAGAGGGCATTCAGTACTTC.

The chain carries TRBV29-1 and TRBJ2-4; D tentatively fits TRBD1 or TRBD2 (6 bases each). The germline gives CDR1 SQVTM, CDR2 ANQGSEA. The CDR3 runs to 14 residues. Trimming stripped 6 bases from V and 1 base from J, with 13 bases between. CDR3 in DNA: TGCAGCGTCAAGGGGGGTGCGGCCAAAAACATTCAGTACTTC. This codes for CSVKGGAAKNIQYF.

DNA for the CDR3: TGCGCCAGCAGCCAAGATGATGAGCGGGGGGGAGAGACCCAGTACTTC. This translates into CASSQDDERGGETQYF. The genes are TRBV4-3 and TRBJ2-5; TRBD2 matches 10 bases. Germline V CDR1 and CDR2: LGHNA, YSLEER. J lost 4 bases, V lost 0 bases, and 5 bases had no gene match. The CDR3 totals 16 residues.

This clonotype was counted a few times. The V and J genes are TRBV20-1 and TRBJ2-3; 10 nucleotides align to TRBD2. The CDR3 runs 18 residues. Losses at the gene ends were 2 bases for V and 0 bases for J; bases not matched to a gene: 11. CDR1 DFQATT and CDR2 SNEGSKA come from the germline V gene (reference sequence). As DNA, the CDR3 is TGCAGTGCTAGATCAAAGCCTAGCGGGGGCGGAAGCACAGATACGCAGTATTTT. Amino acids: CSARSKPSGGGSTDTQYF.

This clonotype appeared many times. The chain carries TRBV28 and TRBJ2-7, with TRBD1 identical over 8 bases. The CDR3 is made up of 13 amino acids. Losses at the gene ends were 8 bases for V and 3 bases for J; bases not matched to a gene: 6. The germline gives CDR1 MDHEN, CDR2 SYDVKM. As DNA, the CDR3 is TGTGCCAGCGGGACAGGTTCCTTCTACGAGCAGTACTTC. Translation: CASGTGSFYEQYF.

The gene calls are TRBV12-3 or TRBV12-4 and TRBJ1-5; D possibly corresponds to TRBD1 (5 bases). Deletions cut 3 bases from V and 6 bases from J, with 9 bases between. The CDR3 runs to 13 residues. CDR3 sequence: CASSLKGIQPQHF. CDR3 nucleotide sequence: TGTGCCAGCAGTTTGAAGGGGATTCAGCCCCAGCATTTT.

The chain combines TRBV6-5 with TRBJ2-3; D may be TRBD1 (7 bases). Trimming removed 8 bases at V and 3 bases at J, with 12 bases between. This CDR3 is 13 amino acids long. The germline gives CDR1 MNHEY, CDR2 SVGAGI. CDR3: CASGAGGTDTQYF. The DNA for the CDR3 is TGTGCCAGCGGGGCAGGGGGGACAGATACGCAGTATTTT.

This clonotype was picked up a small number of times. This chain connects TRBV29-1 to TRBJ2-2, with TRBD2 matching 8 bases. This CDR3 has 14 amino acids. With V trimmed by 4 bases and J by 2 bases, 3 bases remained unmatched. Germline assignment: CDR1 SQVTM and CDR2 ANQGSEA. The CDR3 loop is CSVGSGGNTGELFF. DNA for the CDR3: TGCAGCGTTGGGAGCGGGGGTAACACCGGGGAGCTGTTTTTT.

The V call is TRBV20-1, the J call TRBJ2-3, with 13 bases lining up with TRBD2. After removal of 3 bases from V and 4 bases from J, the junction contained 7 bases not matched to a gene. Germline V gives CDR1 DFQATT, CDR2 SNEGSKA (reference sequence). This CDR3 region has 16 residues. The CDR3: CSASPGTSGTADTQYF. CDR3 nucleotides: TGCAGTGCTAGTCCCGGGACTAGCGGGACCGCAGATACGCAGTATTTT.

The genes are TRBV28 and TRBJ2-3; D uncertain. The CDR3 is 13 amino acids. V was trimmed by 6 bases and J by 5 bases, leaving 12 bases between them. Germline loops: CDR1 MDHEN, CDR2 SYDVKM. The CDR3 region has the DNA TGTGCCAGCAGCCATCCTAGGGTAGATACGCAGTATTTT. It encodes CASSHPRVDTQYF. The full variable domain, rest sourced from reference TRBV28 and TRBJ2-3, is DVKVTQSSRYLVKRTGEKVFLECVQDMDHENMFWYRQDPGLGLRLIYFSYDVKMKEKGDIPEGYSVSREKKERFSLILESASTNQTSMYLCASSHPRVDTQYFGPGTRLTVL.

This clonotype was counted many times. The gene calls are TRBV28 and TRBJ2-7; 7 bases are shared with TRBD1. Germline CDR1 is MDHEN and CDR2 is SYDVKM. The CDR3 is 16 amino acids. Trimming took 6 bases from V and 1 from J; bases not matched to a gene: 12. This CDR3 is CASRPPGTVGSYEQYF. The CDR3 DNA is TGTGCCAGCAGGCCACCTGGGACAGTCGGTTCCTACGAGCAGTACTTC.

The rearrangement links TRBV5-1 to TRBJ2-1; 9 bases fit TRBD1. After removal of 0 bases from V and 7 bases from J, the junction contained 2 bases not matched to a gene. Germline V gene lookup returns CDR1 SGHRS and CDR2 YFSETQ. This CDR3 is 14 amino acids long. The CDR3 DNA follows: TGCGCCAGCAGCTTGGGGACAGGGGAAAATGAGCAGTTCTTC. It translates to CASSLGTGENEQFF.

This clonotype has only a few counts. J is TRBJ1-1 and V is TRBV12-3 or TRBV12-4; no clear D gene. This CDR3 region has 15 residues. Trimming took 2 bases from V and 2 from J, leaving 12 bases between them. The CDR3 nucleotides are TGTGCCAGCAGTTTACGAGTGGCCGGCAACACTGAAGCTTTCTTT. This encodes CASSLRVAGNTEAFF.

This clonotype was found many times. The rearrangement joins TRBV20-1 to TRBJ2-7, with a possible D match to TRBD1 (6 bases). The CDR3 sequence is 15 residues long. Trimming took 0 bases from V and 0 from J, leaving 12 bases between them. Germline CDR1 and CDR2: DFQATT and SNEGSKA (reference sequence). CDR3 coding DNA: TGCAGTGCTAGAGATCAAAGAGGGGGCTCCTACGAGCAGTACTTC. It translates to CSARDQRGGSYEQYF.

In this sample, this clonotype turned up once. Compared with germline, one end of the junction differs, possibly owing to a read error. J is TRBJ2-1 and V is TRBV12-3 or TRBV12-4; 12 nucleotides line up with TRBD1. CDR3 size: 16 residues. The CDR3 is CASSLGRDRGRNAQFF. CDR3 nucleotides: TGTGCCAGCAGTTTAGGCCGGGACAGGGGGCGAAATGCGCAGTTCTTC.

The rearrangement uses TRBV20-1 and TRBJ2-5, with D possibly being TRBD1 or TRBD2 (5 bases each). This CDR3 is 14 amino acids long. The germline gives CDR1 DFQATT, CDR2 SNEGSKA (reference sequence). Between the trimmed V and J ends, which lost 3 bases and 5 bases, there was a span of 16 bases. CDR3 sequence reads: CSARGVRGAETQYF. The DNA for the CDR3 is TGCAGTGCTAGGGGGGTGCGTGGGGCGGAGACCCAGTACTTC.

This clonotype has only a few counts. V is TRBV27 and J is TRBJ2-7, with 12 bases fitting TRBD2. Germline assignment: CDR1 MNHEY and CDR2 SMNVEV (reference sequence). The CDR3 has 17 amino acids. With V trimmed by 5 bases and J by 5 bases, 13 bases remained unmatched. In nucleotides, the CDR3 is TGTGCCAGCAGTCCGAACAGACTAGCGGGAGCGCTCGACGAGCAGTACTTC. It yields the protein CASSPNRLAGALDEQYF.

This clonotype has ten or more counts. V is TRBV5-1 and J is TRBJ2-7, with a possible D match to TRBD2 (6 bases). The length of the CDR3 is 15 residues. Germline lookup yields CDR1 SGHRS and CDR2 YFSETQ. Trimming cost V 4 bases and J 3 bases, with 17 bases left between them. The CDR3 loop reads CASSPAASALYEQYF. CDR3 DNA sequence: TGCGCCAGCAGCCCCGCCGCTAGCGCTCTCTACGAGCAGTACTTC.

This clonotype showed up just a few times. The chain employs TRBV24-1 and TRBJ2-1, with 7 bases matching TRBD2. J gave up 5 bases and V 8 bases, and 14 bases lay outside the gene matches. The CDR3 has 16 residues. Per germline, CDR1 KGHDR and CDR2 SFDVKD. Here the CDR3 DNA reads TGTGCCACCATGTCCACCCGGGAGGCCCCCCACAATGAGCAGTTCTTC. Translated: CATMSTREAPHNEQFF.

The CDR3: CASSELGGSNQPQHF. The CDR3 coding sequence is TGTGCCAGCAGTGAATTAGGGGGGAGCAATCAGCCCCAGCATTTT. The chain carries TRBV25-1 and TRBJ1-5; a weak D match, TRBD1 (6 bases). The CDR3 sequence is 15 residues long. The germline V gene has CDR1 MGHDK and CDR2 SYGVNS. V lost 1 base and J lost 1, with 8 bases in between.

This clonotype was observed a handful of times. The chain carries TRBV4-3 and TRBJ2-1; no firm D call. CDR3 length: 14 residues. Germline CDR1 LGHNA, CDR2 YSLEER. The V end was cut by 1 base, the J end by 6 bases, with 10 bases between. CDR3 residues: CASSQGPPLNEQFF. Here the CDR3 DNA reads TGCGCCAGCAGCCAAGGACCTCCCCTCAATGAGCAGTTCTTC.

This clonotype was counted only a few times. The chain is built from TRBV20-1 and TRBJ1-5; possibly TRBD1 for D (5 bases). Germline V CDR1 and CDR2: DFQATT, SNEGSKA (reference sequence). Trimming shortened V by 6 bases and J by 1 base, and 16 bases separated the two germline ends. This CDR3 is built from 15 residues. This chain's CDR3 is CSAQEGARSNQPQHF. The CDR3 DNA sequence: TGCAGTGCCCAAGAAGGGGCACGGAGCAATCAGCCCCAGCATTTT.

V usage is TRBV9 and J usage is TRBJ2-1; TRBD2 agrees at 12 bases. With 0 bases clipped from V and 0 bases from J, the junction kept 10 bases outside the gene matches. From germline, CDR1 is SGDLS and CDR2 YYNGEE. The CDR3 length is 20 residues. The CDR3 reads CASSVAASGGAPSSYNEQFF. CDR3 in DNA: TGTGCCAGCAGCGTAGCGGCTAGCGGGGGGGCCCCCAGCTCCTACAATGAGCAGTTCTTC.

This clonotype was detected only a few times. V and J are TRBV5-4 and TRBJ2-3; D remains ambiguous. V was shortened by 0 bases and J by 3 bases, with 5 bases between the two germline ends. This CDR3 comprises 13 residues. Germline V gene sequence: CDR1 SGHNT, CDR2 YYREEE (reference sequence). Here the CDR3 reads CASSLVATDTQYF. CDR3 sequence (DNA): TGTGCCAGCAGCTTGGTGGCTACAGATACGCAGTATTTT.

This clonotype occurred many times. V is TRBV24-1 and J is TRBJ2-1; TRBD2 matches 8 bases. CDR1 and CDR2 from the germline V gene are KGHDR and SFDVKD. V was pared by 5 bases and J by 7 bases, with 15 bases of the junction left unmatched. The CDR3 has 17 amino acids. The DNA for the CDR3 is TGTGCCACCAGTGCCTTCCCGGGGGGGGCCCAAGCAAATGAGCAGTTCTTC. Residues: CATSAFPGGAQANEQFF.

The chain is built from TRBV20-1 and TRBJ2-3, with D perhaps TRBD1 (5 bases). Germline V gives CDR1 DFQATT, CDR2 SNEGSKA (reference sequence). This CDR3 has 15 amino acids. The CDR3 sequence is CRGVPGPLGTDTQYF. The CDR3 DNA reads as TGCAGAGGGGTTCCCGGGCCTCTGGGCACAGATACGCAGTATTTT.

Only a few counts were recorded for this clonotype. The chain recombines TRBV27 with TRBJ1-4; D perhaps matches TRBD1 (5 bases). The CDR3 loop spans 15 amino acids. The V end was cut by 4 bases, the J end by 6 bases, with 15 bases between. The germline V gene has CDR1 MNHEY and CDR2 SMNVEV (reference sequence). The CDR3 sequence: CASSSTGRGYEKLFF. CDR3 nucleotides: TGTGCCAGCAGTTCCACCGGGCGGGGGTATGAAAAACTGTTTTTT.

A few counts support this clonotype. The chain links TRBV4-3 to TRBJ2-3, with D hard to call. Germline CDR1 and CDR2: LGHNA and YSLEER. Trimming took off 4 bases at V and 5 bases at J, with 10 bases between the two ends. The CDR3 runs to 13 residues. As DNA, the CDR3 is TGCGCCAGCAGCCTGCGGTTAGGAGATACGCAGTATTTT. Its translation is CASSLRLGDTQYF.

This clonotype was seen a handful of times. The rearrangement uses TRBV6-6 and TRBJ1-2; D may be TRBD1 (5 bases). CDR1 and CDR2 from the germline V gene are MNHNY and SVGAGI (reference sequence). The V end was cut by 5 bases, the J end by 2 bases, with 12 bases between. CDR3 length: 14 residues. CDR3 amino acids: CASSKEQGNYGYTF. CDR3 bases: TGTGCCAGCAGTAAGGAGCAGGGCAACTATGGCTACACCTTC.